Included here is one T cell receptor (beta chain) sequence, with context. Its binding antigen is unknown. Per-base quality was not reported, and no clone a single base away is much larger than it. The data are from a study of blood T cell repertoires in COVID-19 (TCRdb year 2020). Background on the whole study: Recovered participants in ImmuneRACE Cohort 3 were defined by two consecutive negative NP/OP PCR tests, clearance by a healthcare professional, or resolution of symptoms. The prospective study material was composed of cDNA or gDNA derived from T cells, B-cell-depleted T cells, or PBMCs. The samples were drawn from two sources: the first 160 participants of the ongoing ImmuneRACE study, and about 1,300 subjects contributed by 6 global collaborators. The dataset comprised deeply sampled blood TCRbeta repertoires from subjects exposed to, actively infected with, or recovered from COVID-19. Samples covering the acute and convalescent phases of COVID-19 were provided by collaborators in the United States, Italy and Spain. The repertoires were released in a freely available public database intended as a resource for research on the immune response to SARS-CoV-2. A de-identified subject ID, COVID-19 status, age in years and sex were almost always included in the sample metadata. HLA class I and class II types, where available, came from metadata supplied by the sample provider rather than from assay-based typing. Paper-wide results and their limitations: The quantity of clinical and demographic metadata differed by source and by participant and was supplied without curation.

Enrolling through a virtual design, the prospective study's participants ranged in age from about 18 to 89 years and lived across roughly 23 United States geographic areas. Cohort assignment in the prospective study relied on participant-reported clinical history from a screening survey and a study questionnaire. Each participant in the prospective study had whole blood, serum and a nasopharyngeal or oropharyngeal swab collected by mobile phlebotomists. Participants in the prospective study had the option to provide additional blood draws and questionnaires over an approximately two-month period. Before DNA extraction, prospective study blood samples were shipped either frozen or at room temperature. The germline V end is reduced by 1 base and the J end by 1 base; junction bases left unmatched: 2. CDR1 and CDR2 were assigned from the germline V gene as SGHDT and YYEEEE. From the cysteine through the phenylalanine, the CDR3 covers 16 amino acids. Solely the CDR3 DNA is kept, with 48 bases framed from the first base.

TCRbeta CDR3 regions were amplified from genomic DNA using the immunoSEQ Assay, a bias-controlled multiplex PCR. The study's own analysis went as follows. Within the assay, amplification of reference gene primers was used to estimate how many nucleated cells each sample contained. Sequence reads were collapsed and filtered to measure the absolute abundance of every unique TCRbeta CDR3 rearrangement. Productive Simpson clonality was computed per sample as the square root of Simpson's diversity index over productive rearrangements. TCRdb retrieved this table from immuneACCESS and kept in-frame rearrangements only. Not all clones are present; in checked studies, unresolved V genes account for under half, and no reason is known for the remainder. Clonal size and the V and J genes are those of that table, whereas D and trimming came from the DNA. The sample has 250,000 to 300,000 clones on record, approximately 90% of them singletons. The ten largest clones take up over 2% of the sample.

Sequenced sample: PBMCs or T cells enriched from blood (not recorded which). The origin of this receptor is a woman aged 55 to 70 in a cohort exposed to, infected with or recovered from COVID-19 (not recorded which). Here the chain combines TRBV5-6 and TRBJ2-2; the central 9 bases match TRBD1. The CDR3 region has the sequence CASSLLGQGNTGELFF. The base sequence is TGTGCCAGCAGCTTGCTGGGACAGGGGAACACCGGGGAGCTGTTTTTT.